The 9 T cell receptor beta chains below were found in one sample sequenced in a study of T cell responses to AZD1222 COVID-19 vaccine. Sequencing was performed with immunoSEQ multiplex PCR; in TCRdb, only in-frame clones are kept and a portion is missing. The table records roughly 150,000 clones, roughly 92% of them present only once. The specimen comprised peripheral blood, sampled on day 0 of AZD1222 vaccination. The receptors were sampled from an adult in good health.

The CDR3 nucleotides read TGTGCCAGCAGCCAAGCCCCTCCCAGGGGAGCTAGGACTGAAGCTTTCTTT. Amino acid sequence: CASSQAPPRGARTEAFF. The chain employs TRBV4-2 and TRBJ1-1; D possibly corresponds to TRBD1 (6 bases). The CDR3 totals 17 residues. Germline V lookup: CDR1 LGHNA, CDR2 YNFKEQ. V was trimmed by 1 base and J by 5 bases, leaving 20 bases between them.

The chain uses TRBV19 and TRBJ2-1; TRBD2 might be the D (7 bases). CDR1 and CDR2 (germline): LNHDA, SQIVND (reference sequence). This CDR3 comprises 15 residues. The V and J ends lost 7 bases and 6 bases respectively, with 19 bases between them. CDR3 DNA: TGTGCCAGTATCGCTGGAGGGGGGGCCATCAATGAGCAGTTCTTC. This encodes CASIAGGGAINEQFF.

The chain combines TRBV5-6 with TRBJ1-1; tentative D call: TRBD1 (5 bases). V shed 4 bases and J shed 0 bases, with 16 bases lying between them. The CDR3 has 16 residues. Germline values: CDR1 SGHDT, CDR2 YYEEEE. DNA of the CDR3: TGTGCCAGCAGCCGGGGGATTGGGAGCATGAACACTGAAGCTTTCTTT. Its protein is CASSRGIGSMNTEAFF.

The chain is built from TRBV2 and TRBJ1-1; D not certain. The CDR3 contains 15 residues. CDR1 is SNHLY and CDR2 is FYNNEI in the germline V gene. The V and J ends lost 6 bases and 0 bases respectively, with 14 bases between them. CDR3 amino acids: CASRAGGRLNTEAFF. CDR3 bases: TGTGCCAGCAGGGCGGGTGGACGGTTGAACACTGAAGCTTTCTTT.

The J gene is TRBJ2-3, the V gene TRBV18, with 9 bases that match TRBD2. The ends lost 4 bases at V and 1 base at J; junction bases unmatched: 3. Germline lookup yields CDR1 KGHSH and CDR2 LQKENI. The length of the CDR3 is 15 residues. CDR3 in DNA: TGTGCCAGCTCACAACTAGCGGGCGGCACAGATACGCAGTATTTT. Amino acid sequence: CASSQLAGGTDTQYF.

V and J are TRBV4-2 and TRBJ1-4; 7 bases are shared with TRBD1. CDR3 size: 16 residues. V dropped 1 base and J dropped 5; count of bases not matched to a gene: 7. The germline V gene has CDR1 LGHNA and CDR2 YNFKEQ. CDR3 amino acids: CASSQGTFRGNEKLFF. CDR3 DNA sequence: TGTGCCAGCAGCCAAGGAACATTCAGGGGGAATGAAAAACTGTTTTTT.

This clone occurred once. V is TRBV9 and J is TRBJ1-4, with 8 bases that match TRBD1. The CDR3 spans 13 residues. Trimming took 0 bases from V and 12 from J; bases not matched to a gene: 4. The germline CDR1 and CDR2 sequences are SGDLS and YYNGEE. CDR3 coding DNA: TGTGCCAGCAGCGTAGTCGAGACAGGGGAACTGTTTTTT. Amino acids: CASSVVETGELFF.

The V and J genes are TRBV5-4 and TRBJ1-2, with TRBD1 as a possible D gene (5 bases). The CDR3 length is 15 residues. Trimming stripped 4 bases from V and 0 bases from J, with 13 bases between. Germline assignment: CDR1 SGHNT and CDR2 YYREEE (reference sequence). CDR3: CASSTRDRTNYGYTF. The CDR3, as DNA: TGTGCCAGCAGCACCCGGGACCGCACTAACTATGGCTACACCTTC.

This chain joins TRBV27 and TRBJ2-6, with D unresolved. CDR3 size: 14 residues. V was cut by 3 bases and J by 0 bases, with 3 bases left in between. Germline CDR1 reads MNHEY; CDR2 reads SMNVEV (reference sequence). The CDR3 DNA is TGTGCCAGCAGTTTCAGCTCTGGGGCCAACGTCCTGACTTTC. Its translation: CASSFSSGANVLTF.